Listed below are T cell receptor beta chains from one sample, sequenced in a study of blood T cell repertoires in COVID-19. Profiled with immunoSEQ multiplex PCR; TCRdb holds only in-frame clones, not every one. Among 130,000 or so clones listed, 75% to 90% were seen once. The sequencing sample was made of peripheral blood. The receptor source for this set is a man aged 45-60 years with active or convalescent COVID-19. The CDR3 runs from the conserved cysteine through the conserved F or W. A D gene is named only where the DNA matches it firmly. Rows may omit the clone size; those that give it use once, few, many or a size class.

size	V	J	D	DNA	CDR3
.	TRBV6-2/TRBV6-3	TRBJ1-5	.	TGTGCCAGCAGTTCCGCCCCTCAGGTTCAGCATTTT	CASSSAPQVQHF
once	TRBV19	TRBJ1-4	TRBD1	TGTGCCAGTAGTGGGAGAAACAGGGGTGCTAATGAAAAACTGTTTTTT	CASSGRNRGANEKLFF
.	TRBV7-8	TRBJ2-7	TRBD2	TGTGCCAGCAGCTTAGCCCCGGGGGGGAGATACGAGCAGTACTTC	CASSLAPGGRYEQYF
.	TRBV5-1	TRBJ1-2	.	TGCGCCAGCAGCTCCCGGGACATACAACTGCTCTATGGCTACACCTTC	CASSSRDIQLLYGYTF
.	TRBV2	TRBJ1-3	.	TGTGCCAGCAGTCTGGGGGGACTGCGCTCTGGAAACACCATATATTTT	CASSLGGLRSGNTIYF
.	TRBV6-6	TRBJ2-5	TRBD1	TGTGCCAGCAGTTACTCGGGACAGGGGTACCAAGAGACCCAGTACTTC	CASSYSGQGYQETQYF
.	TRBV10-1	TRBJ2-3	.	TGCGCCAGCAGTGGACTAGGGATCTATACGCAGTATTTT	CASSGLGIYTQYF
.	TRBV5-4	TRBJ2-1	TRBD1	TGTGCCAGCAGCTACCGGGACAGGGCCGGTGAGCAGTTCTTC	CASSYRDRAGEQFF
once	TRBV10-1	TRBJ2-7	TRBD2	TGCGCCATCCTAAGCGGGGGGATCTCCTACGAGCAGTACTTC	CAILSGGISYEQYF
few	TRBV6-5	TRBJ2-7	TRBD2	TGTGCCAGCGCCCCCACCGGGACTAGACTTTCCGAGCAGTACTTC	CASAPTGTRLSEQYF
.	TRBV10-2	TRBJ1-2	TRBD1	TGCGCCAGCAGTGAGACAGGGGTTTATGGCTACACCTTC	CASSETGVYGYTF
once	TRBV19	TRBJ2-5	.	TGTGCCAGTAGTAACGGACGGAGCGGAGGGCAAGAGACCCAGTACTTC	CASSNGRSGGQETQYF
.	TRBV9	TRBJ2-2	TRBD2	TGTGCCAGCAGCGGCAGTCGGACTAGCACCGGGGAGCTGTTTTTT	CASSGSRTSTGELFF
.	TRBV28	TRBJ2-7	TRBD2	TGTGCCAGCAGTTCTTGGACTAGCGGTACCTACGAGCAGTACTTC	CASSSWTSGTYEQYF
once	TRBV18	TRBJ1-1	TRBD1	TGTGCCAGCTCTACAGGGGGCGCGGGTGAAGCTTTCTTT	CASSTGGAGEAFF
.	TRBV5-1	TRBJ2-5	TRBD1	TGCGCCAGCAGCTTGGAGGGGGCACACCGGCGGGAGACCCAGTACTTC	CASSLEGAHRRETQYF